The clone carrying this T cell receptor (beta chain) has a single count. Antigen specificity is unknown. CDR1 is SGHTA and CDR2 is FQGNSA in the germline V gene. Trimming took off 5 bases at V and 6 bases at J, with 17 bases between the two ends. The length of the CDR3 is 14 residues. These data are taken from a study of T cell repertoires in cytomegalovirus infection. TCRdb ran MiXCR on the reads and lists one entry per CDR3 protein. The sample has hundreds of thousands of distinct CDR3 sequences, approximately 42% seen once. The rearrangement joins TRBV7-2 to TRBJ2-7; D call uncertain. Sequences were derived from cultured PBMCs, sampled from culture after CMV antigen stimulation. This receptor was obtained from a human donor in good health (CMV status not recorded). Some clones in this sample may be carry-over from other donors' samples. This CDR3 is CASSLDVRSSEQYF. CDR3 bases: TGTGCCAGCAGCCTGGACGTGCGGAGCTCCGAGCAGTACTTC.